A single sample is the source of the 24 T cell receptor beta chains below, sequenced in a study of blood T cell repertoires in COVID-19. Data came from immunoSEQ multiplex PCR; TCRdb stores just in-frame clones and leaves some out. In the table there are a few hundred thousand clones, approximately 91% of which are singletons. The sample consisted of peripheral blood. Source of these receptors: a woman between 40 and 55 years old who had recovered from COVID-19.

The chain combines TRBV12-3 or TRBV12-4 with TRBJ2-7, with D uncertain. The CDR3 runs to 12 residues. V was cut by 3 bases and J by 3 bases, with 6 bases left in between. The CDR3 region has the DNA TGTGCCAGCAGTTTTGGCCGCTACGAGCAGTACTTC. It codes for CASSFGRYEQYF.

V and J are TRBV29-1 and TRBJ2-7; TRBD1 matches 8 bases. Germline loops: CDR1 SQVTM, CDR2 ANQGSEA. CDR3 size: 15 residues. The V gene end was trimmed by 0 bases and the J gene end by 0 bases; junction bases not matched to a gene: 4. CDR3 sequence: CSVEEAGQGSYEQYF. The CDR3 DNA sequence: TGCAGCGTTGAAGAGGCCGGACAGGGCTCCTACGAGCAGTACTTC.

V gene TRBV3-1 (or the pseudogene TRBV3-2) combines with J gene TRBJ2-5; 15 nucleotides align to TRBD2. This CDR3 has 20 amino acids. Germline V gives CDR1 LGHDT, CDR2 YNNKEL (reference sequence). V was pared by 4 bases and J by 4 bases, with 16 bases of the junction left unmatched. This chain's CDR3 is CASSRTSDGLAGGPRETQYF. The CDR3 DNA sequence: TGTGCCAGCAGCCGAACTTCAGACGGACTAGCGGGAGGGCCGAGAGAGACCCAGTACTTC.

The CDR3 loop reads CASPGYGNTIYF. The CDR3 nucleotides are TGTGCCAGCCCAGGATATGGGAACACCATATATTTT. The V call is TRBV12-3 or TRBV12-4, the J call TRBJ1-3; D is ambiguous. The CDR3 has 12 amino acids. V was clipped by 8 bases and J by 7 bases, with 12 bases between them.

J is TRBJ2-5 and V is TRBV7-3, with 7 positions matching TRBD2. V lost 3 bases, J lost 1 base, and 5 bases stayed unmatched. The CDR3 consists of 15 residues. Germline V gives CDR1 SGHTA, CDR2 FQGTGA. The CDR3 protein is CASSFSGPPQETQYF. Here the CDR3 DNA reads TGTGCCAGCAGCTTTAGCGGGCCTCCCCAAGAGACCCAGTACTTC.

The chain joins TRBV9 to TRBJ2-3; TRBD2 matches 9 bases. Germline assignment: CDR1 SGDLS and CDR2 YYNGEE. The ends lost 3 bases at V and 2 bases at J; junction bases unmatched: 13. The CDR3 has 18 residues. CDR3: CASSASPLAGENTDTQYF. The CDR3 region has the DNA TGTGCCAGCAGCGCCTCACCCTTAGCGGGAGAAAACACAGATACGCAGTATTTT.

CDR3 nucleotides: TGTGCCAGCAGCCCAGGGCGCACTGAAGCTTTCTTT. This codes for CASSPGRTEAFF. This sequence joins TRBV11-3 and TRBJ1-1, with D possibly being TRBD1 (5 bases). Germline CDR1 is SGHNT and CDR2 is YENEEA. The CDR3 has 12 residues. The V end lost 5 bases, the J end lost 4 bases, and 8 bases lay between the germline ends.

The rearrangement joins TRBV5-1 to TRBJ2-2; TRBD2 matches at 14 bases. This CDR3 has 16 residues. V was clipped by 3 bases and J by 4 bases; unmatched bases: 2. Germline loops: CDR1 SGHRS, CDR2 YFSETQ. The CDR3 is CASSSGLAGGTGELFF. The CDR3, as DNA: TGCGCCAGCAGCTCCGGACTAGCGGGAGGCACCGGGGAGCTGTTTTTT. Combining the CDR3 with reference TRBV5-1 and TRBJ2-2 gives the whole variable domain KAGVTQTPRYLIKTRGQQVTLSCSPISGHRSVSWYQQTPGQGLQFLFEYFSETQRNKGNFPGRFSGRQFSNSRSEMNVSTLELGDSALYLCASSSGLAGGTGELFFGEGSRLTVL.

V usage is TRBV28 and J usage is TRBJ2-3; maybe TRBD2 (5 bases). Germline CDR1 is MDHEN and CDR2 is SYDVKM. Deletions cut 3 bases from V and 3 bases from J, with 10 bases between. The CDR3 extends over 14 amino acids. The CDR3: CASSFGGGTDTQYF. As DNA, the CDR3 is TGTGCCAGCAGTTTTGGCGGAGGAACAGATACGCAGTATTTT. Supplemented by reference TRBV28 and TRBJ2-3, the full variable domain reads DVKVTQSSRYLVKRTGEKVFLECVQDMDHENMFWYRQDPGLGLRLIYFSYDVKMKEKGDIPEGYSVSREKKERFSLILESASTNQTSMYLCASSFGGGTDTQYFGPGTRLTVL.

The chain is built from TRBV11-2 and TRBJ2-1; tentatively, D is TRBD1 (6 bases). The V gene lost 5 bases and the J gene lost 2 bases, with 16 bases spanning the gap. The germline V gene encodes CDR1 SGHAT and CDR2 FQNNGV. This CDR3 is built from 16 residues. The CDR3 loop reads CASSARQVSTYNEQFF. The CDR3 bases are TGTGCCAGCAGCGCTAGACAGGTATCTACCTACAATGAGCAGTTCTTC.

This rearrangement joins TRBV5-4 to TRBJ2-7; 9 bases map to TRBD2. The CDR3 has 15 amino acids. Looked up from germline, CDR1 is SGHNT and CDR2 is YYREEE (reference sequence). The V gene end was trimmed by 4 bases and the J gene end by 0 bases; junction bases not matched to a gene: 5. The CDR3 here is CASSQSGRSSYEQYF. In DNA form, the CDR3 reads TGTGCCAGCAGCCAGAGCGGGAGGTCCTCCTACGAGCAGTACTTC.

V gene TRBV11-2 combines with J gene TRBJ1-4, with TRBD1 matching 9 bases. There are 18 residues in the CDR3. J was trimmed by 8 bases and V by 5 bases; bases with no gene match: 18. The V gene's germline CDR1 is SGHAT and CDR2 FQNNGV. The CDR3 protein is CASSAVKDRGKLLEKLFF. The CDR3 DNA is TGTGCCAGCAGCGCAGTCAAGGACAGGGGAAAGCTGTTGGAAAAACTGTTTTTT.

V gene TRBV27 combines with J gene TRBJ2-7; the match to TRBD1 covers 11 bases. Trimming cost V 11 bases and J 4 bases; bases outside gene matches: 7. The CDR3 runs to 13 residues. Germline CDR1 MNHEY, CDR2 SMNVEV (reference sequence). CDR3 loop: CAAGTGGSYEQYF. CDR3 DNA sequence: TGTGCCGCCGGGACAGGGGGGTCGTACGAGCAGTACTTC.

This clone was picked up one time. V usage is TRBV5-4 and J usage is TRBJ2-7; 7 nucleotides line up with TRBD2. Per germline, CDR1 SGHNT and CDR2 YYREEE (reference sequence). The CDR3 is 14 amino acids. The ends lost 4 bases at V and 4 bases at J; junction bases unmatched: 8. The CDR3 region is CASSPGLGIYEQYF. The CDR3 DNA reads TGTGCCAGCAGCCCCGGACTAGGGATATACGAGCAGTACTTC.

The chain carries TRBV9 and TRBJ2-5, with 9 nucleotides matching TRBD2. The germline gives CDR1 SGDLS, CDR2 YYNGEE. The CDR3 length is 16 residues. Trimming cost V 6 bases and J 5 bases; bases outside gene matches: 14. CDR3 sequence: CASTPRVAGAVETQYF. The CDR3 DNA reads TGTGCCAGCACCCCCAGGGTAGCGGGAGCGGTGGAGACCCAGTACTTC. The entire variable domain, with the rest obtained from reference TRBV9 and TRBJ2-5, is as follows: DSGVTQTPKHLITATGQRVTLRCSPRSGDLSVYWYQQSLDQGLQFLIQYYNGEERAKGNILERFSAQQFPDLHSELNLSSLELGDSALYFCASTPRVAGAVETQYFGPGTRLLVL.

V usage is TRBV2 and J usage is TRBJ2-5, with a weak D call TRBD1 (6 bases). V lost 6 bases and J lost 4, with 18 bases in between. The CDR3 runs to 15 residues. Germline CDR1 and CDR2: SNHLY and FYNNEI. The CDR3 protein is CASSGPSQGIETQYF. DNA for the CDR3: TGTGCCAGCAGCGGCCCAAGCCAGGGGATAGAGACCCAGTACTTC.

This clone showed up just a few times. The chain links TRBV12-2 to TRBJ2-1; TRBD1 was called by the table and not checked on the DNA. TRBV12-2 is noted as a pseudogene. This CDR3 is built from 14 residues. The CDR3 protein is CASRLAFLGAWKFF. CDR3 nucleotide sequence: TGTGCAAGTCGCTTAGCATTTCTTGGGGCTTGGAAGTTCTTC.

The rearrangement joins TRBV24-1 to TRBJ2-6; 9 nucleotides match TRBD1. The V gene's germline CDR1 is KGHDR and CDR2 SFDVKD. The CDR3 consists of 16 residues. J gave up 1 base and V 9 bases, and 6 bases lay outside the gene matches. Here the CDR3 DNA reads TGTGCCACCGGGACAGGGATTGGGTCTGGGGCCAACGTCCTGACTTTC. Translation: CATGTGIGSGANVLTF.

V is TRBV11-3 and J is TRBJ2-5, with D perhaps matching TRBD1 (5 bases). V was trimmed by 8 bases and J by 5 bases, leaving 12 bases between them. Germline assignment: CDR1 SGHNT and CDR2 YENEEA. The length of the CDR3 is 12 residues. In DNA form, the CDR3 reads TGTGCCAGCGTGGGGCCTGGGGAGACCCAGTACTTC. Translation gives CASVGPGETQYF.

This rearrangement joins TRBV6-5 to TRBJ2-3, with 12 bases fitting TRBD2. CDR1 and CDR2 from the germline V gene are MNHEY and SVGAGI. Losses at the gene ends were 6 bases for V and 3 bases for J; bases not matched to a gene: 4. This CDR3 is built from 15 residues. The CDR3 DNA follows: TGTGCCAGCAGCCGCGGGACTAGCGGGACAGATACGCAGTATTTT. Protein: CASSRGTSGTDTQYF.

This clone was observed once. The J gene is TRBJ1-1, the V gene TRBV4-2; possibly TRBD1 for D (5 bases). The germline V and J ends were trimmed by 0 bases and 8 bases, with 13 bases remaining between them. Germline V gene lookup returns CDR1 LGHNA and CDR2 YNFKEQ. CDR3 length: 14 amino acids. The CDR3 here is CASSQDDGYREAFF. The CDR3 coding sequence is TGTGCCAGCAGCCAAGATGACGGGTACAGGGAAGCTTTCTTT.

This clone has just a few counts. V usage is TRBV28 and J usage is TRBJ2-2; 8 bases are a match to TRBD2. This CDR3 region has 15 residues. The germline V gene encodes CDR1 MDHEN and CDR2 SYDVKM. The V gene end was trimmed by 9 bases and the J gene end by 5 bases; junction bases not matched to a gene: 11. CDR3 region: CASRRGAGETGELFF. CDR3 in DNA: TGTGCCAGTCGCCGGGGAGCGGGAGAAACCGGGGAGCTGTTTTTT.

The genes are TRBV9 and TRBJ2-1; TRBD2 matches 11 bases. The CDR3 covers 16 residues. Germline lookup yields CDR1 SGDLS and CDR2 YYNGEE. The J segment lost 6 bases and the V segment lost 3 bases, leaving 8 bases of the junction unmatched. The CDR3, as DNA: TGTGCCAGCAGCGCCCTAGGGACTAGCGGTTCCAATGAGCAGTTCTTC. It translates to CASSALGTSGSNEQFF.

The chain has TRBV10-3 and TRBJ2-2; 9 nucleotides agree with TRBD1. The V and J ends lost 8 bases and 4 bases, in that order; junction bases with no gene match: 17. This CDR3 contains 18 residues. Looked up from germline, CDR1 is ENHRY and CDR2 is SYGVKD. Here the CDR3 reads CAIAEIITGGWGTGELFF. DNA of the CDR3: TGTGCCATCGCCGAGATTATAACAGGGGGCTGGGGCACCGGGGAGCTGTTTTTT.